These 10 T cell receptor beta chains came from one sample sequenced in a study of blood T cell repertoires in COVID-19. Produced via immunoSEQ multiplex PCR; TCRdb's table is partial and in-frame only. The sample lists 75,000 to 100,000 clones, 87% occurring once. Sequenced input: peripheral blood. These receptors all stem from a woman of 80 years or more with acute or convalescent COVID-19.

A few counts support this clone. The chain uses TRBV4-1 and TRBJ2-7, with 10 bases aligning to TRBD2. V was pared by 3 bases and J by 7 bases, with 6 bases of the junction left unmatched. CDR1 is MGHRA, CDR2 YSYEKL, per germline. The CDR3 spans 14 residues. The CDR3 here is CASSHRTSGWEQYF. The CDR3 bases are TGCGCCAGCAGCCATCGGACTAGCGGTTGGGAGCAGTACTTC.

The chain is built from TRBV24-1 and TRBJ2-2; 13 nucleotides align to TRBD2. The V gene end was trimmed by 7 bases and the J gene end by 0 bases; junction bases not matched to a gene: 7. The V gene's germline CDR1 is KGHDR and CDR2 SFDVKD. The length of the CDR3 is 18 residues. The CDR3 coding sequence is TGTGCCACCAGCTCCCCGGGACTAGCGGGGACGAACACCGGGGAGCTGTTTTTT. Protein product: CATSSPGLAGTNTGELFF.

The V gene is TRBV5-6, the J gene TRBJ2-1; 10 nucleotides agree with TRBD2. Germline V gene sequence: CDR1 SGHDT, CDR2 YYEEEE. The V gene end was trimmed by 2 bases and the J gene end by 7 bases; junction bases not matched to a gene: 3. There are 14 residues in the CDR3. The CDR3 is CASSLGLAENEQFF. Here the CDR3 DNA reads TGTGCCAGCAGCTTAGGACTAGCGGAGAATGAGCAGTTCTTC.

In its sample, this clone was seen a few times. V and J are TRBV11-3 and TRBJ1-1; a weak D match, TRBD1 (6 bases). Germline V CDR1 and CDR2: SGHNT, YENEEA. V lost 1 base and J 8 bases, leaving 8 bases between the germline ends. This CDR3 comprises 12 residues. The CDR3: CASSLGTGEAFF. As DNA, the CDR3 is TGTGCCAGCAGCTTAGGTACAGGGGAAGCTTTCTTT.

The CDR3 protein is CASSETSWDRPAGEQYF. CDR3 nucleotides: TGTGCCAGCAGTGAAACATCGTGGGACAGGCCTGCTGGCGAGCAGTACTTC. The chain carries TRBV6-1 and TRBJ2-7, with 8 bases matching TRBD1. V lost 2 bases to trimming and J lost 6 bases; unmatched junction nucleotides: 15. The CDR3 runs 17 residues. Germline assignment: CDR1 MNHNS and CDR2 SASEGT.

The chain employs TRBV7-8 and TRBJ2-3, with TRBD1 as a possible D gene (6 bases). V was cut by 5 bases and J by 2 bases, with 11 bases left in between. This CDR3 has 14 residues. Per the germline V gene, CDR1 is SGHVS and CDR2 is FQNEAQ. CDR3 sequence: CASSLQGNTDTQYF. CDR3 bases: TGTGCCAGCAGCCTGCAGGGGAACACAGATACGCAGTATTTT.

V gene TRBV5-4 combines with J gene TRBJ2-7, with D perhaps matching TRBD2 (5 bases). V was pared by 4 bases and J by 4 bases, with 21 bases between. The CDR3 consists of 16 residues. Germline-derived CDR1 and CDR2 are SGHNT and YYREEE (reference sequence). CDR3 coding DNA: TGTGCCAGCAGCCCGGCGGGTAGTGTTTCCTTTTACGAGCAGTACTTC. This codes for CASSPAGSVSFYEQYF.

This clone has a single count. The chain is built from TRBV21-1 and TRBJ1-1; the table's D gene call, TRBD1, was not cross checked with the DNA. TRBV21-1 is a listed pseudogene. The CDR3 sequence is 17 residues long. The CDR3: CASSKARPTGGNTEAFF. The CDR3, as DNA: TGTGCCAGCAGCAAAGCTCGCCCGACAGGGGGGAACACTGAAGCTTTCTTT.

The gene calls are TRBV24-1 and TRBJ2-2; a possible D gene is TRBD1 (5 bases). The CDR3 extends over 15 amino acids. Trimming cost V 5 bases and J 3 bases, with 12 bases left between them. Germline lookup yields CDR1 KGHDR and CDR2 SFDVKD. The CDR3 sequence is CATSGTTGYTGELFF. CDR3 DNA sequence: TGTGCCACCAGTGGAACCACAGGATACACCGGGGAGCTGTTTTTT.

This chain joins TRBV7-3 and TRBJ2-3, with D possibly being TRBD2 (7 bases). The CDR3 consists of 17 residues. V dropped 1 base and J dropped 2 bases, with 16 bases sitting between them. Germline CDR1 and CDR2: SGHTA and FQGTGA. The CDR3 sequence: CASSLRSGRGATDTQYF. CDR3 sequence (DNA): TGTGCCAGCAGCTTAAGATCGGGTCGGGGGGCCACAGATACGCAGTATTTT.